This TCR beta chain originates from a study of blood T cell repertoires in COVID-19. Methods used by the authors: Reference gene primer amplification gave nucleated cell count estimates. The protocol was immunoSEQ multiplex PCR, while the TCRdb copy is restricted to in-frame clones and leaves out a portion. That table supplies the V and J calls and clone size; D and trimming were determined from the DNA. This table holds over 100,000 clones, roughly 75% found once. Sequencing used peripheral blood. The source of this sequence is a human donor in a cohort sampled during active or convalescent COVID-19.

The CDR3 sequence is CASSSRTGPNEQYF. Here the CDR3 DNA reads TGTGCCAGTAGTTCACGGACAGGGCCCAACGAGCAGTACTTC. The chain joins TRBV19 to TRBJ2-7, with 8 bases lining up with TRBD1. This CDR3 is built from 14 residues. The germline V gene encodes CDR1 LNHDA and CDR2 SQIVND (reference sequence). V gave up 5 bases and J gave up 5 bases; unmatched junction bases: 8.